Below are 12 T cell receptor beta chains sequenced from a single sample in a study of cytomegalovirus exposure and HLA in healthy donors. Sequencing was performed with immunoSEQ multiplex PCR; in TCRdb, only in-frame clones are kept and a portion is missing. The sample lists about 170,000 clones; about 83% were seen once. The source material was PBMCs. The source of these receptors is a young woman in good health and CMV-seronegative.

V gene TRBV11-2 combines with J gene TRBJ2-7, with 12 bases that match TRBD1. The CDR3 is 15 amino acids. Trimming at V came to 3 bases and at J to 4 bases, leaving 4 bases not matched to a gene. Per germline, CDR1 SGHAT and CDR2 FQNNGV. The CDR3 nucleotides are TGTGCCAGCAGCTTTTGGGACAGGGGGCAATACGAGCAGTACTTC. This sequence encodes CASSFWDRGQYEQYF.

This chain uses TRBV2 with TRBJ2-2; 8 bases agree with TRBD1. From germline, CDR1 is SNHLY and CDR2 FYNNEI. The CDR3 sequence is 15 residues long. V trimming: 3 bases; J trimming: 3 bases; junction bases outside the gene matches: 3. DNA for the CDR3: TGTGCCAGCAGTGACCAGGGGGCTTACACCGGGGAGCTGTTTTTT. Translation gives CASSDQGAYTGELFF. Complete variable domain (other parts from reference TRBV2 and TRBJ2-2): EPEVTQTPSHQVTQMGQEVILRCVPISNHLYFYWYRQILGQKVEFLVSFYNNEISEKSEIFDDQFSVERPDGSNFTLKIRSTKLEDSAMYFCASSDQGAYTGELFFGEGSRLTVL.

This chain connects TRBV4-1 to TRBJ2-2, with D maybe TRBD1 (6 bases). The V end was cut by 0 bases, the J end by 4 bases, with 21 bases between. The length of the CDR3 is 19 residues. Germline CDR1 MGHRA, CDR2 YSYEKL. The CDR3 loop is CASSQDETAGVYGTGELFF. The CDR3 nucleotides read TGCGCCAGCAGCCAAGATGAAACGGCAGGGGTTTACGGCACCGGGGAGCTGTTTTTT.

This chain joins TRBV6-5 and TRBJ1-1; the D is unclear. Germline-derived CDR1 and CDR2 are MNHEY and SVGAGI. The CDR3 is made up of 13 amino acids. Trimming took off 6 bases at V and 1 base at J, with 9 bases between the two ends. The CDR3 region has the DNA TGTGCCAGCAGACCCGCAGAGAACACTGAAGCTTTCTTT. Protein product: CASRPAENTEAFF.

This clone has at least ten counts. This chain connects TRBV4-3 to TRBJ2-2, with D possibly matching TRBD2 (7 bases). The V gene's germline CDR1 is LGHNA and CDR2 YSLEER. V lost 8 bases to trimming and J lost 5 bases, with 18 bases between them. CDR3 size: 15 residues. CDR3 DNA sequence: TGCGCCAGCGCTTTAGGGGGGGCCCAGACCGGGGAGCTGTTTTTT. Its translation is CASALGGAQTGELFF.

The chain links TRBV9 to TRBJ1-3; tentatively, D is TRBD1 (6 bases). V was clipped by 3 bases and J by 1 base, with 14 bases between them. Germline lookup yields CDR1 SGDLS and CDR2 YYNGEE. The CDR3 runs to 16 residues. The CDR3 here is CASSAPRTESGNTIYF. CDR3 bases: TGTGCCAGCAGCGCTCCGCGGACAGAGTCTGGAAACACCATATATTTT.

This sequence joins TRBV6-5 and TRBJ1-1; D is possibly TRBD1 (5 bases). The germline V and J ends were trimmed by 6 bases and 6 bases, with 17 bases remaining between them. The CDR3 sequence is 14 residues long. Germline V lookup: CDR1 MNHEY, CDR2 SVGAGI. The CDR3 region has the DNA TGTGCCAGCAGGAGACAGATCCGATCCCCTGAAGCTTTCTTT. It codes for CASRRQIRSPEAFF.

This clone was recorded once. The genes are TRBV27 and TRBJ2-3; a possible D gene is TRBD2 (5 bases). Germline CDR1 MNHEY, CDR2 SMNVEV (reference sequence). There are 16 residues in the CDR3. The V gene lost 4 bases and the J gene lost 3 bases, with 17 bases spanning the gap. CDR3 nucleotides: TGTGCCAGCAGTTGGAGGCTAGCTATAGGAACAGATACGCAGTATTTT. Its translation is CASSWRLAIGTDTQYF.

CDR3 region: CASVTSGTSTDTQYF. The CDR3 nucleotides read TGTGCCAGCGTAACTAGCGGGACTAGCACAGATACGCAGTATTTT. The chain employs TRBV2 and TRBJ2-3, with 10 bases aligning to TRBD2. Germline V gene sequence: CDR1 SNHLY, CDR2 FYNNEI. The CDR3 spans 15 residues. The junction had 5 bases not matched to a gene; V was cut back by 8 bases and J by 0 bases.

The chain joins TRBV6-6 to TRBJ1-4; D remains ambiguous. The V gene's germline CDR1 is MNHNY and CDR2 SVGAGI (reference sequence). The germline V and J ends were trimmed by 2 bases and 10 bases, with 14 bases remaining between them. The CDR3 loop spans 14 amino acids. CDR3 nucleotide sequence: TGTGCCAGCAGTTACGACCCCGGCTGGGCAAAACTGTTTTTT. Its protein product is CASSYDPGWAKLFF.

The chain joins TRBV5-6 to TRBJ2-2; possible D gene TRBD1, 5 bases. V lost 0 bases to trimming and J lost 2 bases, with 11 bases between them. Per the germline V gene, CDR1 is SGHDT and CDR2 is YYEEEE. This CDR3 region has 16 residues. The CDR3 DNA reads TGTGCCAGCAGCTTGGTAGGGGAACTTAACACCGGGGAGCTGTTTTTT. Its protein is CASSLVGELNTGELFF.

The gene calls are TRBV6-1 and TRBJ1-3; D possibly corresponds to TRBD1 (5 bases). Trimming removed 8 bases from V and 7 bases from J, with 15 bases in between. The CDR3 spans 13 residues. Germline V gives CDR1 MNHNS, CDR2 SASEGT. The chain's CDR3 is CASGNGAGNTIYF. The CDR3 DNA reads as TGTGCCAGCGGAAACGGGGCGGGGAACACCATATATTTT.